This T cell receptor beta chain was profiled in a study of T cell repertoires in cytomegalovirus infection. TCRdb recomputed calls from the reads with MiXCR, one row per CDR3 protein. The sample holds fewer than 550,000 distinct CDR3 sequences, approximately 15% seen once. At least ten counts were recorded for this clonotype. Germline assignment: CDR1 SGHVT and CDR2 SQSDAQ. The CDR3 is 19 residues long. Trimming at V came to 5 bases and at J to 3 bases, leaving 16 bases not matched to a gene. The sequence was obtained from a human donor in good health (CMV status not recorded). Some clones in this sample may be carry-over from other donors' samples. Material: CD8+ T cells from PBMCs. The chain combines TRBV7-4 with TRBJ2-1, with 10 bases identical to TRBD2. CDR3 DNA: TGTGCCAGCAGCGCGAGCGGGAGGGCTACCTTTGGATTCTACAATGAGCAGTTCTTC. The encoded protein is CASSASGRATFGFYNEQFF.